This note documents a single T cell receptor beta chain sequence. Its specificity is not known. This entry is derived from a study of EBV T-cell therapy then PD-1 blockade in nasopharyngeal carcinoma. CDR1 and CDR2 from the germline V gene are SGDLS and YYNGEE. The V end was cut by 0 bases, the J end by 5 bases, with 14 bases between. There are 15 residues in the CDR3. Treatment: AdE1-LMPpoly-expanded autologous EBV-specific T-cell therapy followed by anti-PD-1 nivolumab. Data came from immunoSEQ multiplex PCR; TCRdb stores just in-frame clones and leaves some out. The sample shows under 30,000 clones, about 87% of them seen only once.

The TCR originated in a middle-aged man with nasopharyngeal carcinoma. The starting material was CD8+ T cells from blood, obtained around day 65 from a patient whose treatment included autologous EBV-specific T cells and nivolumab. V is TRBV9 and J is TRBJ2-5; D is unresolved. The DNA for the CDR3 is TGTGCCAGCAGCGTAGTCCCGCGGACGGGTGAGACCCAGTACTTC. This encodes CASSVVPRTGETQYF.